The next 9 T cell receptor beta chains were all read from a single sample in a study of tumor-infiltrating lymphocytes in localized non-small cell lung cancer (dated by TCRdb to the early 2020s). The method was the immunoSEQ multiplex PCR assay. TCRdb holds this immuneACCESS table with in-frame rearrangements only. Some clones are missing; in checked studies, unresolved V genes explain under half, and the rest has no known cause. The sample table lists some 12,000 clones, around 81% of them with a count of one. 4% to 5% of the sample is in the top ten clones. Sequencing was carried out using lung tumor tissue. The receptors originated from a human donor with non-small cell lung cancer.

This chain joins TRBV7-3 and TRBJ2-5; a possible D gene is TRBD2 (5 bases). CDR1 and CDR2 from the germline V gene are SGHTA and FQGTGA. Trimming took 4 bases from V and 5 from J, leaving 11 bases between them. The CDR3 length is 13 residues. The CDR3 reads CASSSLREETQYF. The DNA of the CDR3 is TGTGCCAGCAGCTCCCTAAGGGAGGAGACCCAGTACTTC.

The genes are TRBV7-3 and TRBJ2-3, with D possibly matching TRBD2 (5 bases). The ends were cut back, 2 bases at V and 3 bases at J, with 9 bases in the middle. The germline CDR1 and CDR2 sequences are SGHTA and FQGTGA. This CDR3 is built from 14 residues. CDR3 bases: TGTGCCAGCAGCTTAGGAGGAGCAACAGATACGCAGTATTTT. Amino acid sequence: CASSLGGATDTQYF.

Here the CDR3 reads CASSLGTGSNSGNTIYF. The CDR3, as DNA: TGTGCCAGCTCACTTGGGACAGGGTCAAACTCTGGAAACACCATATATTTT. The J gene is TRBJ1-3, the V gene TRBV18, with TRBD1 matching over 9 bases. This CDR3 comprises 17 residues. Trimming took 4 bases from V and 0 from J; bases not matched to a gene: 7. In germline, CDR1 is KGHSH, CDR2 LQKENI.

This clone has just one count. The J gene is TRBJ1-1, the V gene TRBV10-3; no reliable D call. Germline V gene sequence: CDR1 ENHRY, CDR2 SYGVKD. Trimming took 10 bases from V and 6 from J, leaving 15 bases between them. CDR3 length equals 12 residues. CDR3 protein: CATRDTGAEAFF. Here the CDR3 DNA reads TGTGCCACCCGGGATACCGGCGCTGAAGCTTTCTTT.

The rearrangement uses TRBV19 and TRBJ2-2, with 10 bases fitting TRBD2. V was clipped by 3 bases and J by 5 bases; unmatched bases: 6. Germline CDR1 is LNHDA and CDR2 is SQIVND (reference sequence). This CDR3 has 16 amino acids. DNA of the CDR3: TGTGCCAGTAGTATTGGTTTAGCGGGGGGTACCGGGGAGCTGTTTTTT. This sequence encodes CASSIGLAGGTGELFF.

V gene TRBV29-1 combines with J gene TRBJ1-4; tentative D call: TRBD1 (5 bases). Deletions cut 6 bases from V and 3 bases from J, with 17 bases between. CDR1 and CDR2 from the germline V gene are SQVTM and ANQGSEA. The length of the CDR3 is 15 residues. CDR3 in amino acids: CSVGTRGSANEKLFF. CDR3 sequence (DNA): TGCAGCGTCGGAACTAGGGGAAGCGCTAATGAAAAACTGTTTTTT.

V is TRBV11-2 and J is TRBJ2-1; 12 nucleotides align to TRBD1. This CDR3 spans 15 amino acids. Germline lookup yields CDR1 SGHAT and CDR2 FQNNGV. With 5 bases clipped from V and 12 bases from J, the junction kept 11 bases outside the gene matches. The DNA of the CDR3 is TGTGCCAGCAGCCAGGGGACAGGGGGCCCGCAGGGGCAGTTCTTC. This gives the protein CASSQGTGGPQGQFF.

The chain is built from TRBV18 and TRBJ2-3, with 10 bases aligning to TRBD1. Germline loops: CDR1 KGHSH, CDR2 LQKENI. The J segment lost 2 bases and the V segment lost 5 bases, leaving 4 bases of the junction unmatched. The CDR3 covers 15 residues. The CDR3 DNA follows: TGTGCCAGCTCATCGGGACAGGGGTCCACAGATACGCAGTATTTT. It translates to CASSSGQGSTDTQYF.

V gene TRBV18 combines with J gene TRBJ1-6; 10 nucleotides agree with TRBD1. The J segment lost 10 bases and the V segment lost 6 bases, leaving 6 bases of the junction unmatched. The CDR3 totals 14 residues. Germline CDR1 KGHSH, CDR2 LQKENI. CDR3 in DNA: TGTGCCAGCTCGCCGGGACAGGGGCGATCACCCCTCCACTTT. It codes for CASSPGQGRSPLHF.